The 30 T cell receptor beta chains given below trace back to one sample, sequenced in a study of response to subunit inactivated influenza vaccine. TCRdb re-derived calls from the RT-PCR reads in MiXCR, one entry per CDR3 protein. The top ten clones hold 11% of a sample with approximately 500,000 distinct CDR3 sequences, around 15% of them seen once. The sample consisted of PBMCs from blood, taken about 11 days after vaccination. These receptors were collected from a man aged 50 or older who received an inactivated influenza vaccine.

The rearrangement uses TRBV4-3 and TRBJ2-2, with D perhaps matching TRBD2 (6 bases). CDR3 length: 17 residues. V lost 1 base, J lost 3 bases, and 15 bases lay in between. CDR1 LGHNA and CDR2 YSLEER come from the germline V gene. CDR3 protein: CASSQGSREWDTGELFF. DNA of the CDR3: TGCGCCAGCAGCCAAGGAAGTCGGGAGTGGGACACCGGGGAGCTGTTTTTT.

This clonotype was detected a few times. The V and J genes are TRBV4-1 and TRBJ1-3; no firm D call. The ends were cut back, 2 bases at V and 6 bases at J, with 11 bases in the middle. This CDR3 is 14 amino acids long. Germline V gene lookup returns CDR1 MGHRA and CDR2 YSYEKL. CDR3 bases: TGCGCCAGCAGCCAACCCCGTGGGATAAACACCATATATTTT. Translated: CASSQPRGINTIYF.

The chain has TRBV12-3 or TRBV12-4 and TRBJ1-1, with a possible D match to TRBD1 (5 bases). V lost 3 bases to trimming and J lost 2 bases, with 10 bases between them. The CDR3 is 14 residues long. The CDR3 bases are TGTGCCAGCAGTTTTGCAGGGCGCAACACTGAAGCTTTCTTT. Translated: CASSFAGRNTEAFF.

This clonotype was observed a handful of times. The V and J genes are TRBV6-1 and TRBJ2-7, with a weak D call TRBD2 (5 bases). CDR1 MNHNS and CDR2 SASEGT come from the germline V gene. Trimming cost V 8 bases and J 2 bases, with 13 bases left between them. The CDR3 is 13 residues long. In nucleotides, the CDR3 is TGTGCCAGCCGAACGGGAATAGCCTACGAGCAGTACTTC. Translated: CASRTGIAYEQYF.

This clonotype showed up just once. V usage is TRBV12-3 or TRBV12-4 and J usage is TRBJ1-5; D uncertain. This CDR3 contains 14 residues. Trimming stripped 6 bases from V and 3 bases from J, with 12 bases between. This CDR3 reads CASSENGLNQPQHF. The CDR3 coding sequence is TGTGCCAGCAGCGAGAACGGGCTCAATCAGCCCCAGCATTTT.

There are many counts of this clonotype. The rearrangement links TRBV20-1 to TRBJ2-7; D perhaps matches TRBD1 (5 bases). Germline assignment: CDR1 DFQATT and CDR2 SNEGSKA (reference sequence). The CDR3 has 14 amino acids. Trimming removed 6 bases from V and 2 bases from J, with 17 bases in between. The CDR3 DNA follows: TGCAGTGCCGTAAAACAGGTACCCACCTACGAGCAGTACTTC. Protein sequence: CSAVKQVPTYEQYF.

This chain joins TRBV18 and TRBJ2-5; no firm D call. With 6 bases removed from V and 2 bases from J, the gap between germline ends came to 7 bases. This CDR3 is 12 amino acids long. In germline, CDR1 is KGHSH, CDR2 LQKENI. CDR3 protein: CASSQKQETQYF. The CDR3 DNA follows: TGTGCCAGCTCTCAAAAACAAGAGACCCAGTACTTC.

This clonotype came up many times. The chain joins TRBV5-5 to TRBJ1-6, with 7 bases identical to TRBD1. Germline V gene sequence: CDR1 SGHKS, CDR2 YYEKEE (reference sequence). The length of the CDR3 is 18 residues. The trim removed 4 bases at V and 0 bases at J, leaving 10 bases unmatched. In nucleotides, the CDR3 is TGTGCCAGCAGCCCAAGACAGGGTATATCCTCCTATAATTCACCCCTCCACTTT. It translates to CASSPRQGISSYNSPLHF.

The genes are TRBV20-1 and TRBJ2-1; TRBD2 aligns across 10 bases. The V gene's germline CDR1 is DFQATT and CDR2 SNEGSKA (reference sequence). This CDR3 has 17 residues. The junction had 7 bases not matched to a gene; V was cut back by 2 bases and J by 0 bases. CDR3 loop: CSARSLAGPVSYNEQFF. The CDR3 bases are TGCAGTGCTAGATCACTAGCGGGACCCGTCTCCTACAATGAGCAGTTCTTC.

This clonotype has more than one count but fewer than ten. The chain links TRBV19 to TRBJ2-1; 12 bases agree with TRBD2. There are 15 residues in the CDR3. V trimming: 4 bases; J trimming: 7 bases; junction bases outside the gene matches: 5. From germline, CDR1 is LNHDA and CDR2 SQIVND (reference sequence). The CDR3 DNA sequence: TGTGCCAGTAGTACTCTAGCGGGAGGGTGGAATGAGCAGTTCTTC. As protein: CASSTLAGGWNEQFF.

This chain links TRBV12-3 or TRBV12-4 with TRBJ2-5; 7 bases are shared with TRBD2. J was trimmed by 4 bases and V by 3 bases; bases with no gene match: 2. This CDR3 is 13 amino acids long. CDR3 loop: CASSFGTIETQYF. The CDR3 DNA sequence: TGTGCCAGCAGTTTTGGGACTATAGAGACCCAGTACTTC.

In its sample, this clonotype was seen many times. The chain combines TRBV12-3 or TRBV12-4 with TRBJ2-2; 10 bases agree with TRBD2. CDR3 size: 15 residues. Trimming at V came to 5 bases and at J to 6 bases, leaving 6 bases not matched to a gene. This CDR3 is CASSISGRRAGELFF. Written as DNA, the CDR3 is TGTGCCAGCAGTATTAGCGGGAGGAGGGCCGGGGAGCTGTTTTTT.

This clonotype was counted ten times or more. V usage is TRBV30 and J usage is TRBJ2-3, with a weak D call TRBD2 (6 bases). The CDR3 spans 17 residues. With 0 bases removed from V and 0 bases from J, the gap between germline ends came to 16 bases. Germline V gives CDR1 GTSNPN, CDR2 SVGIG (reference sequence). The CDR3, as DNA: TGTGCCTGGAGTGTTCGATCTCGGGGGATCAGCACAGATACGCAGTATTTT. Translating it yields CAWSVRSRGISTDTQYF.

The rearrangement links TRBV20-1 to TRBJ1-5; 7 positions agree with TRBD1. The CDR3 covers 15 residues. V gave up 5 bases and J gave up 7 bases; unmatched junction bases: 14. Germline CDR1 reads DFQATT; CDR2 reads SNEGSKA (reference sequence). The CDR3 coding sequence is TGCAGTGCTGACCGGACAGGTACAGGAGGGCAGCCCCAGCATTTT. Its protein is CSADRTGTGGQPQHF.

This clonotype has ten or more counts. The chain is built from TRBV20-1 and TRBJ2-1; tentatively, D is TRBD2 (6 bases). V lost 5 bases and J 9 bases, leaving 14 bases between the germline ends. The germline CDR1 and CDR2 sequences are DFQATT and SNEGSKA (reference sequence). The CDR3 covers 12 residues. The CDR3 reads CSAHGLPGEQFF. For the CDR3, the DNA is TGCAGTGCTCACGGACTACCTGGTGAGCAGTTCTTC.

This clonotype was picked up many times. The CDR3 spells CATTHRSGANVLTF. Here the CDR3 DNA reads TGTGCCACAACTCACAGGTCTGGGGCCAACGTCCTGACTTTC. This chain joins TRBV15 and TRBJ2-6; TRBD1 is a possible D gene (5 bases). The CDR3 loop spans 14 amino acids. Per germline, CDR1 LNHNV and CDR2 YYDKDF (reference sequence). Trimming pared 9 bases from V and 1 base from J, leaving 10 bases between.

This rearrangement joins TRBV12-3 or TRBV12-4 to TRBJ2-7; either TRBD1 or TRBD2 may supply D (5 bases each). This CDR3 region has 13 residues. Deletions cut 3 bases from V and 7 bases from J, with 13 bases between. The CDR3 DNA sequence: TGTGCCAGCAGTTTTCGTCTCGGGGCGGAGCAGTACTTC. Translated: CASSFRLGAEQYF.

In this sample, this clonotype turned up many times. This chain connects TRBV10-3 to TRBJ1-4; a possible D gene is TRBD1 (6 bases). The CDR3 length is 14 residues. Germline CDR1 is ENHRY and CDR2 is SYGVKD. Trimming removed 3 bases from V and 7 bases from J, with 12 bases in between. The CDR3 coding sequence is TGTGCCATCAGTGAATCAGGGGTACTTGAAAAACTGTTTTTT. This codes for CAISESGVLEKLFF.

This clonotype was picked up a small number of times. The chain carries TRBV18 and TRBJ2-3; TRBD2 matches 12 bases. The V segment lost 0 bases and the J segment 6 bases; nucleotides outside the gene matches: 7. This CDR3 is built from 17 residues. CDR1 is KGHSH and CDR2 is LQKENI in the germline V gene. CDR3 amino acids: CASSPPLAGGPGDTQYF. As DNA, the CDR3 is TGTGCCAGCTCACCACCCCTAGCGGGAGGGCCAGGGGATACGCAGTATTTT.

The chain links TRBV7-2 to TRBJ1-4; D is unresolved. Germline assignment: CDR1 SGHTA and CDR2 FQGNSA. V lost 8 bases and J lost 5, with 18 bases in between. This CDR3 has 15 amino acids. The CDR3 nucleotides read TGTGCCAGCTTCCGGAAGGACCGCGAGAATGAAAAACTGTTTTTT. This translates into CASFRKDRENEKLFF.

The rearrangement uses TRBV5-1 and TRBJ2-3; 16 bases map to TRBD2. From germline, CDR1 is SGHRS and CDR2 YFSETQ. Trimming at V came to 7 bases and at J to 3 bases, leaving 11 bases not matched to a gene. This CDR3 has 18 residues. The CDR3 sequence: CASGYAGTSGGATDTQYF. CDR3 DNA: TGCGCCAGCGGTTATGCCGGGACTAGCGGGGGGGCTACAGATACGCAGTATTTT.

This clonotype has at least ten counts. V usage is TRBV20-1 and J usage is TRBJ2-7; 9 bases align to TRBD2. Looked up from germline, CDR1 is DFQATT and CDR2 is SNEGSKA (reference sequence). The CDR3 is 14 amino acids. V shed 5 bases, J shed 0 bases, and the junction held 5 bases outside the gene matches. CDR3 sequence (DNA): TGCAGTGCTCCCCGGACTAGCGCCTCCTACGAGCAGTACTTC. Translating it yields CSAPRTSASYEQYF.

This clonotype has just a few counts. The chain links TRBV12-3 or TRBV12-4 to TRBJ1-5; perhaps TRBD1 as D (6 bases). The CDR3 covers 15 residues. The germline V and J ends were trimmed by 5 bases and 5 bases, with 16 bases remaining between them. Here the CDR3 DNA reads TGTGCCAGCAGTCAGGGCCCAGGGGATTATCAGCCCCAGCATTTT. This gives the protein CASSQGPGDYQPQHF.

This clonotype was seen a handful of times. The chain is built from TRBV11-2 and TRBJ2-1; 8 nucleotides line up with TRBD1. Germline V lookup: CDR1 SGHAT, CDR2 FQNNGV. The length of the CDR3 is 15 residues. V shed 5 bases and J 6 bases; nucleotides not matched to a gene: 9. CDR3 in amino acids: CASSPTGVRSNEQFF. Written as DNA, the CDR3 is TGTGCCAGCAGCCCGACAGGGGTAAGAAGCAATGAGCAGTTCTTC. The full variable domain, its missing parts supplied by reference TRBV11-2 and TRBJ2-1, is EAGVAQSPRYKIIEKRQSVAFWCNPISGHATLYWYQQILGQGPKLLIQFQNNGVVDDSQLPKDRFSAERLKGVDSTLKIQPAKLEDSAVYLCASSPTGVRSNEQFFGPGTRLTVL.

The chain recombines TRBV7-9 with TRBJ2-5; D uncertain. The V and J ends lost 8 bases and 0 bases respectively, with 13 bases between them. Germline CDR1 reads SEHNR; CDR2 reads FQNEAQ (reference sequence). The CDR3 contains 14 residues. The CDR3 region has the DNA TGTGCCAGCCGGGCTAAAAGAAACCAAGAGACCCAGTACTTC. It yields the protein CASRAKRNQETQYF.

CDR3 DNA: TGTGCCAGCAGCTCCTGGGGTACGGGGACGAATCCTCACGAGCAGTACTTC. Amino acid sequence: CASSSWGTGTNPHEQYF. J is TRBJ2-7 and V is TRBV9; D might be TRBD1 or TRBD2, each matching 5 bases. The CDR3 loop spans 17 amino acids. Germline V gene lookup returns CDR1 SGDLS and CDR2 YYNGEE. Trimming took off 4 bases at V and 5 bases at J, with 25 bases between the two ends.

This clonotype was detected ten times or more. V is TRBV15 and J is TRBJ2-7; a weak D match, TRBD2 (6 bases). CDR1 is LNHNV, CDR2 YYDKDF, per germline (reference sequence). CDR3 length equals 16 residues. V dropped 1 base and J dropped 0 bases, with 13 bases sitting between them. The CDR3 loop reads CATSRVGGLSSYEQYF. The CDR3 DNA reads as TGTGCCACCAGCAGAGTGGGGGGTCTAAGCTCCTACGAGCAGTACTTC.

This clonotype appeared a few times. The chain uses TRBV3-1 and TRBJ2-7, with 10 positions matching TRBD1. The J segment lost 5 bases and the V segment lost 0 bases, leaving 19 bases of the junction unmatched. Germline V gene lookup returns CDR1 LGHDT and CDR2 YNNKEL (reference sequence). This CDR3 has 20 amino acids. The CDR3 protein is CASSQDLRAYTGQGRDEQYF. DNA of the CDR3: TGTGCCAGCAGCCAAGATCTGAGGGCTTATACGGGACAGGGGCGAGACGAGCAGTACTTC.

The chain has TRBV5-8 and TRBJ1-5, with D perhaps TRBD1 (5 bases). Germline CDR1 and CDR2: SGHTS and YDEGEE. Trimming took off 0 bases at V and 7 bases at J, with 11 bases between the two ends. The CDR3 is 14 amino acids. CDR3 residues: CASSLETDGQPQHF. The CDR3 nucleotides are TGTGCCAGCAGCTTGGAGACAGACGGGCAGCCCCAGCATTTT.

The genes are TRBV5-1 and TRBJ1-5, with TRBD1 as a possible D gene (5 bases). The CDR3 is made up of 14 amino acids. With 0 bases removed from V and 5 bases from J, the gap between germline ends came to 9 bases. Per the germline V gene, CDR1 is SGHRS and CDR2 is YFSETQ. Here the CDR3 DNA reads TGCGCCAGCAGCTTGGAAGGGACGGATCAGCCCCAGCATTTT. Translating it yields CASSLEGTDQPQHF.